This T cell receptor beta chain was profiled in a study of T-cell reconstitution after alpha-beta-depleted transplantation in children. This sample's TCRbeta library carried unique molecular identifier barcodes. TCRdb itself ran the PCR reads through MiXCR, one entry per CDR3 protein. Of 420,000 or so distinct CDR3 sequences listed, about a tenth are singletons. The CDR3 contains 15 residues. Trimming pared 0 bases from V and 4 bases from J, leaving 11 bases between. The germline CDR1 and CDR2 sequences are MNHEY and SVGAGI. The V and J genes are TRBV6-5 and TRBJ2-3, with D unclear. Sequenced here: PBMCs from the stem cell graft donor, sampled from the stem cell graft. This receptor was identified in a human donor who donated a stem cell graft to a child with acute myeloid leukemia. The CDR3: CASSYSGRKSDTQYF. For the CDR3, the DNA is TGTGCCAGCAGTTACTCGGGAAGGAAGTCAGATACGCAGTATTTT.